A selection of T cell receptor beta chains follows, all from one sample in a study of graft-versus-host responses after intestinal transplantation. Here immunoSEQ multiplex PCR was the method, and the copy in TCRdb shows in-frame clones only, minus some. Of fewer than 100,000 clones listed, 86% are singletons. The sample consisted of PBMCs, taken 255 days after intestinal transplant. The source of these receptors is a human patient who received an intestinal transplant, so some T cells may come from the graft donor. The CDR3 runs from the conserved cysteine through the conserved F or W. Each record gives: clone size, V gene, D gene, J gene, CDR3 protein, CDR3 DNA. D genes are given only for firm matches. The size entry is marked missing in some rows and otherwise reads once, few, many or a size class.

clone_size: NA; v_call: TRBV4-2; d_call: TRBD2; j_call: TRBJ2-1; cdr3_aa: CASSPPGGQGQFF; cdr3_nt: TGTGCCAGCAGCCCCCCGGGGGGGCAGGGGCAGTTCTTC
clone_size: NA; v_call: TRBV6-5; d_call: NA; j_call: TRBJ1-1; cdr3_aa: CASKGRRAENTEAFF; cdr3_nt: TGTGCCAGCAAGGGTAGAAGGGCGGAGAACACTGAAGCTTTCTTT
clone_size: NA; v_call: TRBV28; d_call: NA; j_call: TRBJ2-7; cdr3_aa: CASSLSGTGNEQYF; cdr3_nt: TGTGCCAGCAGTTTATCCGGGACCGGTAACGAGCAGTACTTC
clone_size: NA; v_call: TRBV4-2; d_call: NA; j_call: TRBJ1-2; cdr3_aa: CASSQEEGGSNGYTF; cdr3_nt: TGTGCCAGCAGCCAAGAGGAGGGGGGCAGCAATGGCTACACCTTC
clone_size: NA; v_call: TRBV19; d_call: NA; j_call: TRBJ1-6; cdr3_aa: CASGISSYNSPLHF; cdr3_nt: TGTGCCAGCGGGATAAGCTCCTATAATTCACCCCTCCACTTT
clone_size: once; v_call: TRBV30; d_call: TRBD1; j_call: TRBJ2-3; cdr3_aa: CAWSVLQGSADTQYF; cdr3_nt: TGTGCCTGGAGTGTCTTACAGGGGTCGGCAGATACGCAGTATTTT
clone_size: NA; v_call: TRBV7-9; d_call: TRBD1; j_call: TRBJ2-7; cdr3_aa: CASSFDRGAPSYEQYF; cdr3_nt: TGTGCCAGCAGCTTCGACAGGGGGGCACCCTCCTACGAGCAGTACTTC
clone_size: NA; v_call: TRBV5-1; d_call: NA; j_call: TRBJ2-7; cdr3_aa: CASSLTGSSYEQYF; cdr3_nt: TGCGCCAGCAGCTTGACAGGGAGTTCCTACGAGCAGTACTTC
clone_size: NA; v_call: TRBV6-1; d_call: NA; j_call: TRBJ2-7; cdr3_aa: CASSRSWGDEQYF; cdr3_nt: TGTGCCAGCAGTAGAAGCTGGGGGGACGAGCAGTACTTC
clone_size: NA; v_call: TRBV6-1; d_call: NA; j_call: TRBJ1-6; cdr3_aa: CASSEMTGRNSPLHF; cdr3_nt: TGTGCCAGCAGCGAAATGACGGGGCGGAATTCACCCCTCCACTTT
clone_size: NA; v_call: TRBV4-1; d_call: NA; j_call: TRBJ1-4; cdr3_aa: CASSQEPRAVNEKLFF; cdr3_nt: TGCGCCAGCAGCCAAGAGCCCCGGGCGGTAAATGAAAAACTGTTTTTT
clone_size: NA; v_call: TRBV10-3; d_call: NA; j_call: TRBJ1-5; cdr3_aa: CAISHQQLIGGGNQPQHF; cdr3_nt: TGTGCCATCAGTCATCAACAGTTAATAGGGGGGGGGAATCAGCCCCAGCATTTT
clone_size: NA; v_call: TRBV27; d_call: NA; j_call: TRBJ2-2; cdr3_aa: CASRRKGIRELFF; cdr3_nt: TGTGCCAGCAGAAGGAAGGGGATCCGGGAGCTGTTTTTT
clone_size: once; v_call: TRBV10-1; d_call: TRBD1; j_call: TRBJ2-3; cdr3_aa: CASSRQGYTDTQYF; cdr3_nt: TGCGCCAGCAGCCGACAGGGTTACACAGATACGCAGTATTTT
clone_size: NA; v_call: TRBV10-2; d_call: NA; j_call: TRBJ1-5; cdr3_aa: CASSEVQRGLSNQPQHF; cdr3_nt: TGCGCCAGCAGTGAGGTCCAGAGGGGTCTAAGCAATCAGCCCCAGCATTTT
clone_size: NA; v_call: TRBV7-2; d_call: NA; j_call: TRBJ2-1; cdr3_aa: CASSLSPSVYNEQFF; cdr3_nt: TGTGCCAGCAGCCTATCTCCTAGTGTCTACAATGAGCAGTTCTTC
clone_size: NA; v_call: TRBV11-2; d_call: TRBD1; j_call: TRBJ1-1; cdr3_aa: CASREGAGTEAFF; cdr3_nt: TGTGCCAGCAGGGAGGGGGCAGGCACTGAAGCTTTCTTT
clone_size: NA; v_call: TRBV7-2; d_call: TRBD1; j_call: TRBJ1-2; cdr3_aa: CASSSRTGGDYGYTF; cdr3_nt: TGTGCCAGCAGCTCAAGGACAGGGGGTGACTATGGCTACACCTTC
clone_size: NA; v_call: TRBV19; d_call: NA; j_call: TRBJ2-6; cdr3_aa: CASSPGPGSSGANVLTF; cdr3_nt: TGTGCCAGTAGCCCTGGGCCCGGTAGCTCTGGGGCCAACGTCCTGACTTTC
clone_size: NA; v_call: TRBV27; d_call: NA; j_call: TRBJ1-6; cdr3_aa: CASSLTDINSPLHF; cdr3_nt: TGTGCCAGCAGTTTGACAGACATTAATTCACCCCTCCACTTT
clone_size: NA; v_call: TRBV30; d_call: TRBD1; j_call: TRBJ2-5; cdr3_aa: CAWSLDRGRETQYF; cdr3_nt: TGTGCCTGGAGTTTAGACAGGGGGAGGGAGACCCAGTACTTC
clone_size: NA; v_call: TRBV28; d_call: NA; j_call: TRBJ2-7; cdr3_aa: CASSLYVQYEQYF; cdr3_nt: TGTGCCAGCAGTTTATACGTCCAGTACGAGCAGTACTTC
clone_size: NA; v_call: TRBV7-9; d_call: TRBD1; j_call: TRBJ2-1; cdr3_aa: CASSSLTGGAMDEQFF; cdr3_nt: TGTGCCAGCAGCTCTCTAACAGGGGGAGCGATGGATGAGCAGTTCTTC
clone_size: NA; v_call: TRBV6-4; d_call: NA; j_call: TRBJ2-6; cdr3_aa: CASSAEGKLWANVLTF; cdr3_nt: TGTGCCAGCAGTGCTGAGGGTAAGCTCTGGGCCAACGTCCTGACTTTC
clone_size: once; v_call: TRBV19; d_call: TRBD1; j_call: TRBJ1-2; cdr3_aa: CASSISWTGMKDGYTF; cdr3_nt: TGTGCCAGTAGTATTTCATGGACAGGGATGAAGGATGGCTACACCTTC
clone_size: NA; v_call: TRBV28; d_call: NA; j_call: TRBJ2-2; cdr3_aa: CASSAGRGVDTGELFF; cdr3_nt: TGTGCCAGCAGTGCCGGACGGGGAGTAGACACCGGGGAGCTGTTTTTT
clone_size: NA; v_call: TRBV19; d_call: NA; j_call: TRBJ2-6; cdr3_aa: CASSIGRGSLLSGANVLTF; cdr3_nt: TGTGCCAGTAGTATAGGTCGGGGGTCCCTCCTCTCTGGGGCCAACGTCCTGACTTTC
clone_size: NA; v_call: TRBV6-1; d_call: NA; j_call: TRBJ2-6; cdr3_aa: CASSDLSSGANVLTF; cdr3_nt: TGTGCCAGCAGTGACCTGAGCTCTGGGGCCAACGTCCTGACTTTC
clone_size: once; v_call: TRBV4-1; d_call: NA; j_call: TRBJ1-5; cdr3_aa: CASSQDLGQGNQPQHF; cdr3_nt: TGCGCCAGCAGCCAAGATCTAGGGCAGGGGAATCAGCCCCAGCATTTT
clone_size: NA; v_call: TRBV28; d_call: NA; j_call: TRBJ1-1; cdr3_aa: CASSFPLNTEAFF; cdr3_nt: TGTGCCAGCAGTTTTCCCCTGAACACTGAAGCTTTCTTT
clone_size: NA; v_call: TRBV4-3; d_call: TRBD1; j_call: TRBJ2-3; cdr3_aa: CASSQDLRTGGVYTQYF; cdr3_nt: TGCGCCAGCAGCCAAGACCTCCGAACAGGGGGCGTGTATACGCAGTATTTT
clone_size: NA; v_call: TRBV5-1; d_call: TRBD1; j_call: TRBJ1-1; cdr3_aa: CASSLARGRNTEAFF; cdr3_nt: TGCGCCAGCAGCTTGGCCAGGGGGAGGAACACTGAAGCTTTCTTT
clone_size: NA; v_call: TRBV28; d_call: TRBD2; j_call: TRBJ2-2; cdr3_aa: CASSFQRDSNTGELFF; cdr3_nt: TGTGCCAGCAGTTTTCAGCGGGACTCGAACACCGGGGAGCTGTTTTTT
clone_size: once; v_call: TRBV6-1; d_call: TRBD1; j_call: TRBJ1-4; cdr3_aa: CASSEGGGQGAVTNEKLFF; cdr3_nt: TGTGCCAGCAGTGAAGGAGGTGGACAGGGGGCTGTAACTAATGAAAAACTGTTTTTT
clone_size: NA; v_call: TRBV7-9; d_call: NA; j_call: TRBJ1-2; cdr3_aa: CASSDEETRVNYGYTF; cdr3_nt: TGTGCCAGCAGCGATGAAGAGACTAGAGTCAACTATGGCTACACCTTC
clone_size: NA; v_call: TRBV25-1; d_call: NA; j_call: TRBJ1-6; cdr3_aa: CASSGTENSPLHF; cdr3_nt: TGTGCCAGCAGTGGGACAGAGAATTCACCCCTCCACTTT
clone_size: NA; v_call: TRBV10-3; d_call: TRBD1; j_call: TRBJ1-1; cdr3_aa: CAISEPGGEMNTEAFF; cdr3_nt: TGTGCCATCAGTGAGCCAGGGGGAGAGATGAACACTGAAGCTTTCTTT
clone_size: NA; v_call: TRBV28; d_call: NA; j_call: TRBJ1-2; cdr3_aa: CASSPNRYGYTF; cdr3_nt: TGTGCCAGCAGCCCGAACCGATATGGCTACACCTTC
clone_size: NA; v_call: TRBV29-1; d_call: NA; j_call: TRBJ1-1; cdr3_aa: CSVSGANTEAFF; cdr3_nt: TGCAGCGTTTCAGGGGCGAACACTGAAGCTTTCTTT
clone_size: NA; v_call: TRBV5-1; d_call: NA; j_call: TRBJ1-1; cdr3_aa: CASSSAGADTEAFF; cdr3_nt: TGCGCCAGCAGCTCCGCGGGGGCGGACACTGAAGCTTTCTTT
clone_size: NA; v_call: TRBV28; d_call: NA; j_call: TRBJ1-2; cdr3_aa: CASSGSYGYTF; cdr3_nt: TGTGCTAGCAGTGGGTCCTATGGCTACACCTTC
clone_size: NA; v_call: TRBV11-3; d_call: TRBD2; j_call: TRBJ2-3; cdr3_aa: CASSLDLRSLGGKSTDTQYF; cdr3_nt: TGTGCCAGCAGCTTAGATCTCCGCAGCCTCGGGGGGAAGTCCACAGATACGCAGTATTTT
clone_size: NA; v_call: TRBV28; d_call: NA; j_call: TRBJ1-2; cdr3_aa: CASSLTQNYGYTF; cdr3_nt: TGTGCCAGCAGTTTAACACAGAACTATGGCTACACCTTC
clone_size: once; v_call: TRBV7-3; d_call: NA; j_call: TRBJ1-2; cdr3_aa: CASSPRDGYGYTF; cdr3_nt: TGTGCCAGCAGCCCCAGGGACGGCTATGGCTACACCTTC
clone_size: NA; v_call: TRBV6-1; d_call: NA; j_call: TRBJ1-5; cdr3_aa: CATRAGPEVWIPQHF; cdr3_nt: TGTGCCACCCGCGCCGGACCCGAAGTATGGATTCCCCAGCATTTT
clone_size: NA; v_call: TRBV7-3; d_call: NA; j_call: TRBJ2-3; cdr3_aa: CASSPLPVSGTDTQYF; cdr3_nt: TGTGCCAGCAGCCCCTTACCGGTTTCTGGCACAGATACGCAGTATTTT